The rows below give T cell receptor beta chains drawn from one sample of a study of cytomegalovirus exposure and HLA in healthy donors. Sequenced by immunoSEQ multiplex PCR; TCRdb stores in-frame clones only, minus some. The data hold around 150,000 clones, with 60% to 85% observed a single time. Material for sequencing was PBMCs. Receptors originate from a man aged 45-65 years in good health and CMV-seropositive. Both conserved end residues are part of each CDR3. The D gene is left open where the match is weak. The listing skips clone size in some rows; elsewhere it reads once, few, many or a size class.

V gene	D gene	J gene	clone size	CDR3 DNA	CDR3 protein
TRBV19	NA	TRBJ1-3	NA	TGTGCCAGTAGCGACAGGAGCTCTGGAAACACCATATATTTT	CASSDRSSGNTIYF
TRBV28	NA	TRBJ2-3	NA	TGTGCCAGCAGTTTAATAGAGCGAGTATCAGATACGCAGTATTTT	CASSLIERVSDTQYF
TRBV9	TRBD1	TRBJ2-5	NA	TGTGCCAGCAGCCCTTACCACATGACAGGGACAAAGACCCAGTACTTC	CASSPYHMTGTKTQYF
TRBV19	TRBD1	TRBJ1-2	NA	TGTGCCAGTGATGGACAGGGGATGGTAGCTAACTATGGCTACACCTTC	CASDGQGMVANYGYTF
TRBV7-2	TRBD2	TRBJ2-3	few	TGTGCCAGCAGCTATATACTAGCGGGGGCGGGAGATACGCAGTATTTT	CASSYILAGAGDTQYF
TRBV5-6	TRBD1	TRBJ2-7	NA	TGTGCCAGCAGCAGGGGGACAGGGAGCGGTTACGAGCAGTACTTC	CASSRGTGSGYEQYF
TRBV5-1	TRBD1	TRBJ1-1	NA	TGCGCCAGCAGCTCTATCCCCACAGGGGGAGGGAACACTGAAGCTTTCTTT	CASSSIPTGGGNTEAFF
TRBV2	TRBD1	TRBJ1-5	NA	TGTGCCAGCAGTACAGGGGGTCGGGCTCAGCCCCAGCATTTT	CASSTGGRAQPQHF
TRBV27	TRBD2	TRBJ2-1	NA	TGTGCCAGCAGTTTAGACAGGGCGAGACTAGCGGGGGGGCCGTGGAATGAGCAGTTCTTC	CASSLDRARLAGGPWNEQFF
TRBV28	TRBD1	TRBJ1-6	NA	TGTGCCAGCAGTTTATACCAGACAGGGGATTCACCCCTCCACTTT	CASSLYQTGDSPLHF
TRBV19	TRBD1	TRBJ1-1	NA	TGTGCCAGTAGTCACAGGGGCCGTTACATGAACACTGAAGCTTTCTTT	CASSHRGRYMNTEAFF
TRBV5-5	NA	TRBJ1-5	NA	TGTGCCAGCAGCTTGGGAGGGGGAAGCAATCAGCCCCAGCATTTT	CASSLGGGSNQPQHF
TRBV7-9	NA	TRBJ1-1	NA	TGTGCCAGCAGCCCACAGGCGCCTGAAGCTTTCTTT	CASSPQAPEAFF
TRBV7-9	NA	TRBJ1-1	NA	TGTGCCAGCAGATTAGGAAGGCAGCGAAGGACTGAAGCTTTCTTT	CASRLGRQRRTEAFF
TRBV7-8	TRBD1	TRBJ2-7	NA	TGTGCCAGCAGCTTAAGGACAACGGGACAGGGAAGCTACGAGCAGTACTTC	CASSLRTTGQGSYEQYF
TRBV11-3	NA	TRBJ2-7	NA	TGTGCCAGCAGCCCAGGGCCCTCCTACGAGCAGTACTTC	CASSPGPSYEQYF
TRBV5-8	NA	TRBJ1-5	NA	TGTGCCAGCAGCTTTTCGAGCAATCAGCCCCAGCATTTT	CASSFSSNQPQHF
TRBV7-2	NA	TRBJ1-6	NA	TGTGCCAGCAGCCCCTATGCGTGGAGCTCCTATAATTCACCCCTCCACTTT	CASSPYAWSSYNSPLHF
TRBV7-7	NA	TRBJ2-3	NA	TGTGCTAGCAGCTTAAATCGGGGTTCAGATACGCAGTATTTT	CASSLNRGSDTQYF
TRBV28	NA	TRBJ2-7	NA	TGTGCCAGCAACCCGACAGGTACCACCTACGAGCAGTACTTC	CASNPTGTTYEQYF
TRBV7-2	NA	TRBJ2-7	once	TGTGCCAGCAGCTTAGAATCGACAAACCCCTACGAGCAGTACTTC	CASSLESTNPYEQYF
TRBV15	TRBD1	TRBJ2-7	NA	TGTGCCACCAGCAGAGTACCGGGACAGCACTACGAGCAGTACTTC	CATSRVPGQHYEQYF
TRBV19	NA	TRBJ2-5	few	TGTGCCAGTTTAAAACAGGGTAAGGAGACCCAGTACTTC	CASLKQGKETQYF
TRBV11-2	NA	TRBJ2-5	NA	TGTGCCAGCAGCCCGGAGTTGGATTCGGAGACCCAGTACTTC	CASSPELDSETQYF
TRBV27	NA	TRBJ2-7	NA	TGTGCCAGCAGTCCCCCCGGACACCGGGCCTACGAGCAGTACTTC	CASSPPGHRAYEQYF
TRBV5-1	TRBD2	TRBJ2-1	many	TGCGCCAGCAGACCCATCGGGGGGAAAGGCTACAATGAGCAGTTCTTC	CASRPIGGKGYNEQFF
TRBV4-3	NA	TRBJ2-5	NA	TGCGCCAGCAGCCAAGAGAACATAGGCTCAGGGGGGCAAGAGACCCAGTACTTC	CASSQENIGSGGQETQYF
TRBV7-2	NA	TRBJ2-2	NA	TGTGCCAGCAGCCTTGGGACAAACACCGGGGAGCTGTTTTTT	CASSLGTNTGELFF
TRBV10-3	TRBD1	TRBJ2-2	NA	TGTGCCATCAGTGACAGGGGGACCGGGGAGCTGTTTTTT	CAISDRGTGELFF
TRBV15	TRBD2	TRBJ2-5	NA	TGTGCCACCAGCTCCCGACTAGCGGGGGGGCCTCAAGAGACCCAGTACTTC	CATSSRLAGGPQETQYF
TRBV21-1	NA	TRBJ1-4	many	TGTGCCATCAAAAGGGGGCCCTCTAATGAAAAACTGTTTTTT	CAIKRGPSNEKLFF
TRBV7-2	TRBD1	TRBJ1-1	NA	TGTGCCAGCAGCTTAGTCGGTCAGGGGGCGTCTCTCCGCGTTGAAGCTTTCTTT	CASSLVGQGASLRVEAFF
TRBV7-6	TRBD2	TRBJ2-5	NA	TGTGCCAGCACTGTGGAGCGGGGGACCCAAGAGACCCAGTACTTC	CASTVERGTQETQYF
TRBV6-1	NA	TRBJ1-1	NA	TGTGCCAGCAGTGTAGGTAGGGGCACGTTTACTGAAGCTTTCTTT	CASSVGRGTFTEAFF
TRBV4-2	TRBD2	TRBJ2-7	NA	TGTGCCAGCAGCCTGGGACTAGCGGGGAGCTACGAGCAGTACTTC	CASSLGLAGSYEQYF
TRBV14	NA	TRBJ2-7	NA	TGTGCCAGCAGCCAAGCGGCCAGACAGCAATACGAGCAGTACTTC	CASSQAARQQYEQYF
TRBV6-5	NA	TRBJ1-1	NA	TGTGCCAGCAGTTTTAACCCAGGGGACCACACTGAAGCTTTCTTT	CASSFNPGDHTEAFF
TRBV4-3	TRBD2	TRBJ2-7	once	TGCGCCAGCAGCCAAGATCAAGCGGGGGGGACCTACGAGCAGTACTTC	CASSQDQAGGTYEQYF
TRBV28	TRBD1	TRBJ1-5	NA	TGTGCCAGCAGTTTAGCGGACAGGGTCAATCAGCCCCAGCATTTT	CASSLADRVNQPQHF
TRBV10-1	NA	TRBJ2-7	once	TGCGCCAGCAGTAACGTTAATCACAGAATATGCTACGAGCAGTACTTC	CASSNVNHRICYEQYF
TRBV7-2	TRBD2	TRBJ2-3	NA	TGTGCCAGCAGCGAGCCGGGACTAGCGGCCGCTAGCACAGATACGCAGTATTTT	CASSEPGLAAASTDTQYF
TRBV7-2	NA	TRBJ1-2	once	TGTGCCAGCAGCTTCCGGTATAGCTACACCTTC	CASSFRYSYTF
TRBV7-2	NA	TRBJ1-5	NA	TGTGCCAGCAGCCCGGACATAAGCAATCAGCCCCAGCATTTT	CASSPDISNQPQHF
TRBV30	TRBD1	TRBJ1-1	NA	TGTGCCTGGAGCCAGGGGGGCATGAACACTGAAGCTTTCTTT	CAWSQGGMNTEAFF
TRBV11-2	NA	TRBJ2-2	NA	TGTGCCAGCAGCTCCGTTTGGGACACACCCACCGGGGAGCTGTTTTTT	CASSSVWDTPTGELFF
TRBV30	NA	TRBJ1-5	once	TGTGCCTGGAGTGTTGGGGCCTTCAATCAGCCCCAGCATTTT	CAWSVGAFNQPQHF
TRBV4-1	TRBD1	TRBJ1-5	NA	TGCGCCAGCAGCCCTGGGACAGGGGTTCAGCCCCAGCATTTT	CASSPGTGVQPQHF
TRBV2	NA	TRBJ1-2	NA	TGTGCCAGCAGAGCCAGGGTTTTTGGCTACACCTTC	CASRARVFGYTF
TRBV7-2	NA	TRBJ2-5	NA	TGTGCCAGCATAGACTACCTCGGGGGGACCCAGTACTTC	CASIDYLGGTQYF